This T cell receptor (beta chain) was identified during a study of blood T cell repertoires in COVID-19. Original processing notes: Amplified reference gene primers provided the basis for estimating nucleated cell counts. The table came from immunoSEQ multiplex PCR; TCRdb's copy has only in-frame clones and leaves some out. V and J calls plus clone size are reproduced from that table; the DNA served to infer D and trimming. The table has around 230,000 clones, about 90% seen once. The ends were cut back, 2 bases at V and 4 bases at J, with 18 bases in the middle. Germline values: CDR1 SQVTM, CDR2 ANQGSEA. The CDR3 is 15 amino acids. Enrollees, roughly 18 to 89 years old, lived in about two dozen US areas.

This receptor was identified in a woman under 40 with acute COVID-19. Sequencing was carried out using PBMCs or T cells enriched from blood (not recorded which). The chain employs TRBV29-1 and TRBJ2-7, with D possibly TRBD1 on 6 matching bases. DNA for the CDR3: TGCAGCGTTGAACCAGAAGCCGGGACACCTTACGAGCAGTACTTC. It encodes CSVEPEAGTPYEQYF.